Here is one T cell receptor beta chain with its context. This sample is drawn from a study of graft-versus-host responses after intestinal transplantation. At the level of the study: Every one of the recipients received anti-thymocyte globulin induction and afterwards took tacrolimus and steroids for 3 to 4 years.

Clones were read by immunoSEQ multiplex PCR, and TCRdb kept only the in-frame ones, dropping some. The data contain 13,000 or so clones, around 38% of them seen just once; the ten biggest clones take up more than 1%. Responders (roughly 200,000, CFSE-labeled) met roughly 200,000 stimulators that were irradiated and violet-dye-labeled. V lost 6 bases and J lost 3, with 14 bases in between. CDR3 length: 14 amino acids. In germline, CDR1 is MNHNS, CDR2 SASEGT. This TCR came from a human patient who received an intestinal transplant. V usage is TRBV6-1 and J usage is TRBJ1-2; the D gene is possibly TRBD1 (6 bases). Sequenced here: alloreactive CD4+ T cells from a mixed lymphocyte reaction culture, sampled before intestinal transplant. Subset meaning: CFSE-low proliferating T cells sorted from approximately six-day pre-transplant mixed lymphocyte reaction (GvH or HvG direction). CDR3 sequence: CASRTSGQDYGYTF. CDR3 sequence (DNA): TGTGCCAGCAGGACCTCGGGACAAGACTATGGCTACACCTTC.